What follows are 5 T cell receptor beta chains derived from one specimen sequenced in a study of cytomegalovirus exposure and HLA in healthy donors. PCR involved 60 Vbeta and 13 Jbeta primers. Clones were sequenced by immunoSEQ multiplex PCR, and TCRdb holds only the in-frame ones, with some missing. Of about 190,000 clones listed, around 80% were seen once; the top ten hold about 1.8%. Sequencing used PBMCs. The receptors were gathered from a man in his late teens or twenties in good health and CMV-seronegative.

This chain connects TRBV7-9 to TRBJ1-1; D may be TRBD1 (5 bases). V shed 5 bases and J shed 7 bases, with 14 bases lying between them. Germline values: CDR1 SEHNR, CDR2 FQNEAQ (reference sequence). This CDR3 has 13 residues. The CDR3 DNA sequence: TGTGCCAGCAGCGAAGATGGGGGGGGTGAAGCTTTCTTT. This codes for CASSEDGGGEAFF.

The V and J genes are TRBV19 and TRBJ2-2; TRBD2 matches 14 bases. The germline V gene encodes CDR1 LNHDA and CDR2 SQIVND (reference sequence). This CDR3 has 17 residues. Trimming at V came to 6 bases and at J to 7 bases, leaving 10 bases not matched to a gene. In DNA form, the CDR3 reads TGTGCCAGTAGACCGGGACTAGCGGGAGTCTTGAACGGGGAGCTGTTTTTT. Amino acids: CASRPGLAGVLNGELFF.

The chain joins TRBV27 to TRBJ2-2, with 11 bases lining up with TRBD1. Germline-derived CDR1 and CDR2 are MNHEY and SMNVEV (reference sequence). The CDR3 contains 15 residues. V was clipped by 5 bases and J by 7 bases; unmatched bases: 6. The CDR3 coding sequence is TGTGCCAGCAGTAGGGGACAGGGGGGATTCGGGGAGCTGTTTTTT. This sequence encodes CASSRGQGGFGELFF.

V and J are TRBV28 and TRBJ2-3, with TRBD2 matching 9 bases. The CDR3 is 15 amino acids. Germline V gene lookup returns CDR1 MDHEN and CDR2 SYDVKM. V was clipped by 7 bases and J by 6 bases; unmatched bases: 11. CDR3 coding DNA: TGTGCCAGCAACATTCTAGCGGGAACGGGGGATACGCAGTATTTT. Its protein product is CASNILAGTGDTQYF.

The V gene is TRBV10-3, the J gene TRBJ2-3, with D possibly TRBD2 on 6 matching bases. V dropped 6 bases and J dropped 4 bases, with 20 bases sitting between them. CDR3 size: 16 residues. The germline V gene has CDR1 ENHRY and CDR2 SYGVKD. CDR3 residues: CAISSGSRRGSDTQYF. The CDR3 nucleotides read TGTGCCATCAGCTCCGGGTCCCGGAGGGGTTCAGATACGCAGTATTTT.